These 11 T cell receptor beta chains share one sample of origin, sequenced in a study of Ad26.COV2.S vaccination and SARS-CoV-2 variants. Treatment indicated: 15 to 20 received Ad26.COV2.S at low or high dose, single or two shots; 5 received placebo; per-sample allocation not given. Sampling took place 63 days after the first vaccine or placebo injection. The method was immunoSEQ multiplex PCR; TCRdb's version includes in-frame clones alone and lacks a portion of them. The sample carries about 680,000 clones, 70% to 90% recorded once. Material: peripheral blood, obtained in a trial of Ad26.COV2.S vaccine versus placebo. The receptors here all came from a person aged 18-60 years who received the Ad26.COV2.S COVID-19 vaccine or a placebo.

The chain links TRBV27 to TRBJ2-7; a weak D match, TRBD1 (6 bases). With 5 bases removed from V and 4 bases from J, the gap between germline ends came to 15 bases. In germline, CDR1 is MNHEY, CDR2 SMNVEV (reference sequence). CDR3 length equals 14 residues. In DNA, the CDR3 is TGTGCCAGCAGTCCAAATGGACAGCGGTACGAGCAGTACTTC. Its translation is CASSPNGQRYEQYF.

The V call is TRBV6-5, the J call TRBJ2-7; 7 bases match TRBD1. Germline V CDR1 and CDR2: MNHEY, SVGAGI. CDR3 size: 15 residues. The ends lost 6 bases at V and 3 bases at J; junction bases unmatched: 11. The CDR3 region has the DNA TGTGCCAGCAGAGCGCAGGACAGGCCATTCTACGAGCAGTACTTC. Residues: CASRAQDRPFYEQYF.

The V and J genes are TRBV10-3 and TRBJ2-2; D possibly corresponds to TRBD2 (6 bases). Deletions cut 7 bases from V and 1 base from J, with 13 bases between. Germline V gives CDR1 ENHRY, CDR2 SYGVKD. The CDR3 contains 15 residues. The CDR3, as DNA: TGTGCCATCACCTCCGGGACTCTGAACACCGGGGAGCTGTTTTTT. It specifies CAITSGTLNTGELFF.

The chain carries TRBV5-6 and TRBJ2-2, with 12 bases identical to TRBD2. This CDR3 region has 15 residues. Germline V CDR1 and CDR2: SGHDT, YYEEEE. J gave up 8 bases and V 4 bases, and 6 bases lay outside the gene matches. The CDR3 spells CASSGGGLAGGELFF. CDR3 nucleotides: TGTGCCAGCAGCGGAGGGGGACTAGCGGGTGGGGAGCTGTTTTTT.

CDR3 loop: CASSLPGGQETQYF. The CDR3 coding sequence is TGTGCCAGCAGCCTACCAGGGGGGCAAGAGACCCAGTACTTC. This chain links TRBV7-9 with TRBJ2-5, with a tentative D call TRBD1 (7 bases). The CDR3 totals 14 residues. Germline V gives CDR1 SEHNR, CDR2 FQNEAQ (reference sequence). Deletions cut 5 bases from V and 2 bases from J, with 12 bases between.

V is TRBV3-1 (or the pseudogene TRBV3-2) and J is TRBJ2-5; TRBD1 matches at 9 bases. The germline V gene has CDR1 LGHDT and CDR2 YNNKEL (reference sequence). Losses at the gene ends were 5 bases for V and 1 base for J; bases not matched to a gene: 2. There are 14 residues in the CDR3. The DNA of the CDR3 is TGTGCCAGCAGCAGGACAGGGGTCCAAGAGACCCAGTACTTC. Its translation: CASSRTGVQETQYF.

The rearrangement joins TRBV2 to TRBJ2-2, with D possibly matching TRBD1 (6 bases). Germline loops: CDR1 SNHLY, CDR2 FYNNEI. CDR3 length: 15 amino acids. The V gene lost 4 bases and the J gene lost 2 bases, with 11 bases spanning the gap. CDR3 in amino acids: CASSGGQGNTGELFF. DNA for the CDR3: TGTGCCAGCAGTGGGGGGCAGGGTAACACCGGGGAGCTGTTTTTT.

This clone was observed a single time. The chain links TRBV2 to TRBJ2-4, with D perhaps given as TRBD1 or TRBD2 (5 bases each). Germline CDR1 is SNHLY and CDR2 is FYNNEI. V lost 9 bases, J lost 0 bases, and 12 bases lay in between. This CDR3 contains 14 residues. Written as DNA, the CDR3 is TGTGCCAGTACCGAGGGGATAGCCAAAAACATTCAGTACTTC. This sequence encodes CASTEGIAKNIQYF.

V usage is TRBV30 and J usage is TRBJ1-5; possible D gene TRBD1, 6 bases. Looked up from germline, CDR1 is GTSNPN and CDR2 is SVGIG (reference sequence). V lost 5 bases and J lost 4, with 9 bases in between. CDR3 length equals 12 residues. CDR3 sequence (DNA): TGTGCCTGGGGGACACTTAATCAGCCCCAGCATTTT. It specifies CAWGTLNQPQHF.

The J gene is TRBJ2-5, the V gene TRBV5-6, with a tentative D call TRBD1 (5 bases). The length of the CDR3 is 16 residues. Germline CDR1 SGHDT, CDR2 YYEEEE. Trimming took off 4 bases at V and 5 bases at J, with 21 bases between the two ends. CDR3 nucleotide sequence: TGTGCCAGCAGCGGCGGTGGTTGGGGCGTCGGGGAGACCCAGTACTTC. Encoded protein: CASSGGGWGVGETQYF.

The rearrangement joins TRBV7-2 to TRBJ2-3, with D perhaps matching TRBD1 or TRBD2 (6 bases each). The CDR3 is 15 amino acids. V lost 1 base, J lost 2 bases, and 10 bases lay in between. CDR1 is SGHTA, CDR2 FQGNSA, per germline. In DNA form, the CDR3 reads TGTGCCAGCAGCTTAGGGGGGGCCCACACAGATACGCAGTATTTT. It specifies CASSLGGAHTDTQYF. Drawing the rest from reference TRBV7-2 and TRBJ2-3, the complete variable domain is GAGVSQSPSNKVTEKGKDVELRCDPISGHTALYWYRQSLGQGLEFLIYFQGNSAPDKSGLPSDRFSAERTGGSVSTLTIQRTQQEDSAVYLCASSLGGAHTDTQYFGPGTRLTVL.